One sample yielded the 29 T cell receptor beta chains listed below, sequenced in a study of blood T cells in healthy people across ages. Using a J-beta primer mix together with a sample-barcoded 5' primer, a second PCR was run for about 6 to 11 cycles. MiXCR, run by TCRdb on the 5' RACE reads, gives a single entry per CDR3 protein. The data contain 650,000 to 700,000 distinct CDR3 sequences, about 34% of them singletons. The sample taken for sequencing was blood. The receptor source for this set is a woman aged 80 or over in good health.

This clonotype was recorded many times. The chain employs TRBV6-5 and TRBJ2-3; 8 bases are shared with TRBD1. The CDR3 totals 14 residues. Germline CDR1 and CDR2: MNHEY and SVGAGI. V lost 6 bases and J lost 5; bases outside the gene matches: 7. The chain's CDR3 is CASRLGQGGDTQYF. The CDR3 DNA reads TGTGCCAGCAGATTAGGACAGGGTGGAGATACGCAGTATTTT.

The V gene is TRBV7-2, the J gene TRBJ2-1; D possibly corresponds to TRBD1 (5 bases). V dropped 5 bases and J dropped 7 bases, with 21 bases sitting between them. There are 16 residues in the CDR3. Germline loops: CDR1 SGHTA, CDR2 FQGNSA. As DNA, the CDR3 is TGTGCCAGCAGCCTGGATGTATGGCAGGGATTAAATGAGCAGTTCTTC. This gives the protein CASSLDVWQGLNEQFF.

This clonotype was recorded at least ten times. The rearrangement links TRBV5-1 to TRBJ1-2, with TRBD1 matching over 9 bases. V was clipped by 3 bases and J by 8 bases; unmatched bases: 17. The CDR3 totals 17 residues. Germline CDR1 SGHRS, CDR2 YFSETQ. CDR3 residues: CASSSNPTGGGREGYTF. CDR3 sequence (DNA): TGCGCCAGCAGCTCCAACCCCACAGGGGGCGGAAGAGAGGGCTACACCTTC.

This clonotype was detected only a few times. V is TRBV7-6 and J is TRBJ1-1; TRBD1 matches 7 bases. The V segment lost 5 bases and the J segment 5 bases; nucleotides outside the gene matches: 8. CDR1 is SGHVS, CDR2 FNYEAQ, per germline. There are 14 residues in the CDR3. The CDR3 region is CASSRSPGGTEAFF. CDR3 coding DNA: TGTGCCAGCAGCCGCAGTCCAGGGGGGACTGAAGCTTTCTTT.

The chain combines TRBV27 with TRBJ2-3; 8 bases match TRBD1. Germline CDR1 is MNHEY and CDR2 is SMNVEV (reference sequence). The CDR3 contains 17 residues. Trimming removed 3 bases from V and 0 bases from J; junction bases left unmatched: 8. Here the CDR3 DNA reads TGTGCCAGCAGTTTGCAGGGGGCGCGACTCAGCACAGATACGCAGTATTTT. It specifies CASSLQGARLSTDTQYF.

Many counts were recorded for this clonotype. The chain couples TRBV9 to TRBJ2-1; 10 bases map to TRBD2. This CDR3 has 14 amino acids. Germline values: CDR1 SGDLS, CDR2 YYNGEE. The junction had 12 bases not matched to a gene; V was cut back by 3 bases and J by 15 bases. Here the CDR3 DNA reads TGTGCCAGCAGCGCCCTAGCGGGGGCCGATGTGGGGTTCTTC. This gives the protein CASSALAGADVGFF.

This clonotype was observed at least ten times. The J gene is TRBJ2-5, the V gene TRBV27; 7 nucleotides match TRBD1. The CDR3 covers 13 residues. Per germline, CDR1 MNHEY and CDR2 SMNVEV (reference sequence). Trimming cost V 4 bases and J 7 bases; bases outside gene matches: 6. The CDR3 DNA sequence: TGTGCCAGCAGTTCGGGACAGAAGGGGACCCAGTACTTC. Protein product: CASSSGQKGTQYF.

CDR3 DNA sequence: TGTGCCAGCAGCTTGCAGGGGTCCGGCTACGAGCAGTACTTC. Translating gives CASSLQGSGYEQYF. The chain recombines TRBV7-9 with TRBJ2-7; maybe TRBD1 (6 bases). The germline V and J ends were trimmed by 3 bases and 3 bases, with 12 bases remaining between them. From germline, CDR1 is SEHNR and CDR2 FQNEAQ (reference sequence). The CDR3 loop spans 14 amino acids.

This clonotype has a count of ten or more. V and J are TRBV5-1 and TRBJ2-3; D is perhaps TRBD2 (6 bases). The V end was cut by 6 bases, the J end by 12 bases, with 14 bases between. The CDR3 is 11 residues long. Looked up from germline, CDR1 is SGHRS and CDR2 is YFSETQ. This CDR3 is CASKGREAQYF. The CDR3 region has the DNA TGCGCCAGCAAGGGTAGGGAGGCCCAGTATTTT.

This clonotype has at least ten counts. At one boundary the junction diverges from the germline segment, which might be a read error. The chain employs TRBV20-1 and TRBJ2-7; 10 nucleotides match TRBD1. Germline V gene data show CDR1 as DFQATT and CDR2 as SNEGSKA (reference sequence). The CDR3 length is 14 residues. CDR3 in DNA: TGCAGTCCTAGGACCGGGACAGGGGCAGGCGAGCAGTACTTC. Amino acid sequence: CSPRTGTGAGEQYF.

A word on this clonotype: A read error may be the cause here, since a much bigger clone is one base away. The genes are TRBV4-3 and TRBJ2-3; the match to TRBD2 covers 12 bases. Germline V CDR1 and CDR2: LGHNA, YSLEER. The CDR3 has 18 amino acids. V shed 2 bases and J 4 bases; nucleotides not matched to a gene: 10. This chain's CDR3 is CASSQRPMTSGGADTQYF. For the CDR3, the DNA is TGCGCCAGCAGCCAAAGGCCGATGACTAGCGGGGGAGCAGATACGCAGTATTTT.

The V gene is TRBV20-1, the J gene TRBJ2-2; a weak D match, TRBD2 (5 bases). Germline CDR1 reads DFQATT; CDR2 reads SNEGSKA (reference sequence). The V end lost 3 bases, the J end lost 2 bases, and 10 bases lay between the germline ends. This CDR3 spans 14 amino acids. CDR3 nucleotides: TGCAGTGCTAGCCGGGATAAAAACACCGGGGAGCTGTTTTTT. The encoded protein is CSASRDKNTGELFF.

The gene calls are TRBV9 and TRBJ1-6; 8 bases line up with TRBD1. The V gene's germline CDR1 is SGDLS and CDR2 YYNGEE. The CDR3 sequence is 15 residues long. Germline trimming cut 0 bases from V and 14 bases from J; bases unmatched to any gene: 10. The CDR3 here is CASSVVGTGALTLHF. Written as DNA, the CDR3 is TGTGCCAGCAGCGTAGTCGGGACAGGCGCCCTCACCCTCCACTTT.

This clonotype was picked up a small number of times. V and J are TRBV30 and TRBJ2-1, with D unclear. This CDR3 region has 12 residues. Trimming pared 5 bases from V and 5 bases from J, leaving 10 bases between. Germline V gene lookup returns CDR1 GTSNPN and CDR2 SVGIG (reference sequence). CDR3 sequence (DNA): TGTGCCTGGCGTCGCCCCAACAATGAGCAGTTCTTC. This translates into CAWRRPNNEQFF.

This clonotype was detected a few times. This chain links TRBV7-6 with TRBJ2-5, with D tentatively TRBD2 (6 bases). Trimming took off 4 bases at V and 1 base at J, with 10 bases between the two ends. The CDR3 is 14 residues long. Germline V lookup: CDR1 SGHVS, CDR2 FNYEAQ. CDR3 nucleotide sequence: TGTGCCAGCAGCTCCCCGGGGGTCCAAGAGACCCAGTACTTC. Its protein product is CASSSPGVQETQYF.

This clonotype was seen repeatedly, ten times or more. The CDR3 nucleotides are TGTGCCAGCAGTCCGGGACAGGGGAGAAACACCGGGGAGCTGTTTTTT. This encodes CASSPGQGRNTGELFF. The rearrangement uses TRBV6-2 or TRBV6-3 and TRBJ2-2, with 10 nucleotides matching TRBD1. V gave up 5 bases and J gave up 2 bases; unmatched junction bases: 5. This CDR3 comprises 16 residues. Germline V CDR1 and CDR2: MNHEY, SVGEGT.

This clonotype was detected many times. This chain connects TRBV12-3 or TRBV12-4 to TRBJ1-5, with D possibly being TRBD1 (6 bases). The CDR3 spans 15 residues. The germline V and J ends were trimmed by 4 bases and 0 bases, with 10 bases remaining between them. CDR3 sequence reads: CASSSGTLSNQPQHF. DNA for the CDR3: TGTGCCAGCAGTTCCGGGACACTTAGCAATCAGCCCCAGCATTTT.

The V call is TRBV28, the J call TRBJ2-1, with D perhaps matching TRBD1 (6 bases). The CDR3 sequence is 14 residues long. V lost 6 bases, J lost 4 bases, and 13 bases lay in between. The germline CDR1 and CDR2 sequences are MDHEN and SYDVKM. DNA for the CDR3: TGTGCCAGCAGACCCGGGACACCTTACAATGAGCAGTTCTTC. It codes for CASRPGTPYNEQFF.

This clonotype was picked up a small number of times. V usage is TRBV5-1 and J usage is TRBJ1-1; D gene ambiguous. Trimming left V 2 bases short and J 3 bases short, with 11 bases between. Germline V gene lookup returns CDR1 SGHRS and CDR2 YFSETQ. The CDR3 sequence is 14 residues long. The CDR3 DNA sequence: TGCGCCAGCAGCTTCGAGGCGGGTTACACTGAAGCTTTCTTT. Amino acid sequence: CASSFEAGYTEAFF.

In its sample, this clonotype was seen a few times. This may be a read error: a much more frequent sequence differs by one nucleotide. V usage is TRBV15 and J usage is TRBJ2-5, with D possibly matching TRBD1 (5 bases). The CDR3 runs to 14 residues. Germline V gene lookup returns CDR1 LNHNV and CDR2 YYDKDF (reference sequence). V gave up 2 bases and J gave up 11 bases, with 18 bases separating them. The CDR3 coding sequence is TGTGCCACCAGCAGACGGTCAGGGCGCAATGAGCAGTACTTC. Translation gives CATSRRSGRNEQYF.

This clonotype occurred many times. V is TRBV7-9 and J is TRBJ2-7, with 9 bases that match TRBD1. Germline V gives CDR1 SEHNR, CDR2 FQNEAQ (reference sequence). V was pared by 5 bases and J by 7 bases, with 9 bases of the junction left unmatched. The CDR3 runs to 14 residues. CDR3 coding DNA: TGTGCCAGCAGCACCCTGGGACAGGGAGCGGAGCAGTACTTC. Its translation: CASSTLGQGAEQYF.

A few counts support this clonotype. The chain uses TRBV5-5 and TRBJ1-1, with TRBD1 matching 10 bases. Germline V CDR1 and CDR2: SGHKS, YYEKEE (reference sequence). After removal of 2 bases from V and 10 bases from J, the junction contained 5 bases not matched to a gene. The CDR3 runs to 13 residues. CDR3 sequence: CASSFGQGGAAFF. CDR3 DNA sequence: TGTGCCAGCAGCTTCGGACAGGGGGGGGCAGCTTTCTTT.

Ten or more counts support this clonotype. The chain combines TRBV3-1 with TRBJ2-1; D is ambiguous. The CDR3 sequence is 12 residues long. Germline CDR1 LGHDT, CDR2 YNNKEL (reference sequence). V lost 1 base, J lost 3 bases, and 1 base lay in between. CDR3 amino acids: CASSQGYNEQFF. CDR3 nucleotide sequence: TGTGCCAGCAGCCAAGGCTACAATGAGCAGTTCTTC.

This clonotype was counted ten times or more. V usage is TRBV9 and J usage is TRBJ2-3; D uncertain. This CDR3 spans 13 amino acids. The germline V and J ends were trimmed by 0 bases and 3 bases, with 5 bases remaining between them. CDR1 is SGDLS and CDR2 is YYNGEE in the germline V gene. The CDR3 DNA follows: TGTGCCAGCAGCGTAGGGGTAACAGATACGCAGTATTTT. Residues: CASSVGVTDTQYF.

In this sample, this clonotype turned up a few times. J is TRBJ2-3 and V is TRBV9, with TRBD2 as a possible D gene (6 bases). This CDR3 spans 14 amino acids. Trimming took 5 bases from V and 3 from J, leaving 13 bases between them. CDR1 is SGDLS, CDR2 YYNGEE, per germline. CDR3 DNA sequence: TGTGCCAGCAGTCTAGCCAGCGGGACAGATACGCAGTATTTT. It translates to CASSLASGTDTQYF.

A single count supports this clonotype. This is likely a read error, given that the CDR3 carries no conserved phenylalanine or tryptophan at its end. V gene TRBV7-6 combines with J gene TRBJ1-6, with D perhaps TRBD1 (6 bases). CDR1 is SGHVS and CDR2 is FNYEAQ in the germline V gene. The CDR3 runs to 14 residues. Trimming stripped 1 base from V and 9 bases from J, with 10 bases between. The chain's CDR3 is CASSLDRVTSPLHC. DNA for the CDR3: TGTGCCAGCAGCTTAGACAGGGTGACTTCACCCCTCCACTGT.

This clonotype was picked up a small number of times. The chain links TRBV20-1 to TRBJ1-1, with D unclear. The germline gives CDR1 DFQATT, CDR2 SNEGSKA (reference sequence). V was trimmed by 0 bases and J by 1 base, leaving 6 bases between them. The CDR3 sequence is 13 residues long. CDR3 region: CSARDRENTEAFF. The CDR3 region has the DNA TGCAGTGCTAGAGATCGAGAGAACACTGAAGCTTTCTTT.

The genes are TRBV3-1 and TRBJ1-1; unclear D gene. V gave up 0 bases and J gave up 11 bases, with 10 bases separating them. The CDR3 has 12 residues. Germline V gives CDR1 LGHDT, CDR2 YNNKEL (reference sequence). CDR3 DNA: TGTGCCAGCAGCCAAGATGCCAGGACGGCTTTCTTT. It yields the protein CASSQDARTAFF.

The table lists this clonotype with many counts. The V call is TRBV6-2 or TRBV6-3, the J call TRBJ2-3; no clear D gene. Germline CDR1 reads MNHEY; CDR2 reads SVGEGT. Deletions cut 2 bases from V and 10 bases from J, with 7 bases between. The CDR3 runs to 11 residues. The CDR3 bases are TGTGCCAGCAGTTACGCGGTATCGCAGTATTTT. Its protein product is CASSYAVSQYF.